These T cell receptor beta chains were read from a single sample in a study of cytomegalovirus exposure and HLA in healthy donors. Profiled with immunoSEQ multiplex PCR; TCRdb holds only in-frame clones, not every one. This sample carries some 140,000 clones, roughly four fifths of them seen once, and the ten largest clones take approximately 1.5%. The sequencing sample was made of PBMCs. Source of these receptors: a woman in her twenties or thirties in good health and CMV-seronegative. Each CDR3 is given with its conserved first and last residue. The D gene is left open where the match is weak. Not every row has a clone size; where given, it reads once, few, many or a size class.

v_gene,abundance,j_gene,d_gene,len,CDR3nt,CDR3aa
TRBV5-6,.,TRBJ2-3,TRBD1,16,TGTGCCAGCAGCTTTGACCTGGACAGGTTGACAGATACGCAGTATTTT,CASSFDLDRLTDTQYF
TRBV7-9,few,TRBJ1-2,.,13,TGTGCCAGCAGCCTGACAGATGACTATGGCTACACCTTC,CASSLTDDYGYTF
TRBV4-2,.,TRBJ1-3,TRBD1,19,TGTGCCAGCAGCCAAGTTCCCCGCCGCGGACAGGGGGCTGGAAACACCATATATTTT,CASSQVPRRGQGAGNTIYF
TRBV18,.,TRBJ1-2,TRBD1,17,TGTGCCAGCTCACCACAAGCCGACAGGGCGGCAAACTATGGCTACACCTTC,CASSPQADRAANYGYTF
TRBV6-5,.,TRBJ1-2,.,12,TGTGCCAGCAGTTACTACGACGGGGGCTACACCTTC,CASSYYDGGYTF
TRBV4-1,.,TRBJ2-7,TRBD2,18,TGCGCCAGCAGCCAAGAAATGGGACCGGGGGGGCCCTCCTACGAGCAGTACTTC,CASSQEMGPGGPSYEQYF
TRBV27,.,TRBJ1-6,.,16,TGTGCCACTTCCGGAGGAGGCCGCGCCTATAATTCACCCCTCCACTTT,CATSGGGRAYNSPLHF
TRBV6-5,.,TRBJ1-2,TRBD1,15,TGTGCCAGCAGTTGGACCACAGGGGGCGGCTATGGCTACACCTTC,CASSWTTGGGYGYTF
TRBV28,once,TRBJ1-4,TRBD1,14,TGTGCCAGCTCCCTACTCGCAGGGGGTGAAAAACTGTTTTTT,CASSLLAGGEKLFF
TRBV12-5,.,TRBJ2-5,TRBD1,14,TGTGCTAGTGCCAGCACAGGGGATGGAGAGACCCAGTACTTC,CASASTGDGETQYF
TRBV13,once,TRBJ1-2,.,13,TGTGCCAGCAGCTTAAGGCGGACAGATGGCTACACCTTC,CASSLRRTDGYTF
TRBV5-4,few,TRBJ2-5,TRBD2,13,TGTGCCAGCAGCTTGACTAGCGGAGAGACCCAGTACTTC,CASSLTSGETQYF
TRBV10-3,.,TRBJ2-2,TRBD1,18,TGTGCCATCAGTGAGTCGAGTAGTCCAGGGGGCAACACCGGGGAGCTGTTTTTT,CAISESSSPGGNTGELFF
TRBV4-3,once,TRBJ2-7,TRBD1,14,TGCGCCAGCAGCCCCGGGACAGGGGACTACGAGCAGTACTTC,CASSPGTGDYEQYF
TRBV11-2,few,TRBJ2-7,.,11,TGTGCCAGCAGCTCCTACTACGAGCAGTACTTC,CASSSYYEQYF
TRBV13,.,TRBJ1-5,.,12,TGTGCCAGCAGCTTGAGGAATCAGCCCCAGCATTTT,CASSLRNQPQHF
TRBV28,.,TRBJ1-5,TRBD1,15,TGTGCCAGCAGACCAGGGACAGGCAACAATCAGCCCCAGCATTTT,CASRPGTGNNQPQHF
TRBV5-1,.,TRBJ2-7,TRBD2,16,TGCGCCAGCAGCTTGGTCGGGGGGGCTAGGTCGGGCGAGCAGTACTTC,CASSLVGGARSGEQYF
TRBV2,.,TRBJ2-1,TRBD2,15,TGTGCCAGCAGTGAATCTGCGGGGGGAATAAATGAGCAGTTCTTC,CASSESAGGINEQFF
TRBV2,.,TRBJ2-7,.,14,TGTGCCAGCAGTGGATTCGGGGGGCCCTACGAGCAGTACTTC,CASSGFGGPYEQYF
TRBV5-4,.,TRBJ1-4,.,15,TGTGCCAGCAGCTTCCGGTCTCCAACTAATGAAAAACTGTTTTTT,CASSFRSPTNEKLFF
TRBV13,.,TRBJ2-5,TRBD2,17,TGTGCCAGCAGCTTTTCCCCAGCGGGGGGGAGTCAAGAGACCCAGTACTTC,CASSFSPAGGSQETQYF
TRBV10-3,.,TRBJ2-1,.,11,TGTGCCACAGGATTCTACAATGAGCAGTTCTTC,CATGFYNEQFF
TRBV18,.,TRBJ1-4,.,13,TGTGCCAGCTCACCGCGGGGGGATGAAAAACTGTTTTTT,CASSPRGDEKLFF
TRBV13,.,TRBJ2-5,TRBD2,18,TGTGCCAGCAGCTCCATGGGTAGCGGGGGGCCGTACCAAGAGACCCAGTACTTC,CASSSMGSGGPYQETQYF
TRBV4-2,.,TRBJ2-3,.,16,TGTGCCAGCAGCCAAGGCGTAGCGGATAGCACAGATACGCAGTATTTT,CASSQGVADSTDTQYF
TRBV30,.,TRBJ1-6,.,14,TGTGCCTGGAGTCTGTACGGGTATAATTCACCCCTCCACTTT,CAWSLYGYNSPLHF
TRBV7-3,few,TRBJ2-7,.,14,TGTGCCAGCAGCACTACAGGGTACTCCAACGAGCAGTACTTC,CASSTTGYSNEQYF